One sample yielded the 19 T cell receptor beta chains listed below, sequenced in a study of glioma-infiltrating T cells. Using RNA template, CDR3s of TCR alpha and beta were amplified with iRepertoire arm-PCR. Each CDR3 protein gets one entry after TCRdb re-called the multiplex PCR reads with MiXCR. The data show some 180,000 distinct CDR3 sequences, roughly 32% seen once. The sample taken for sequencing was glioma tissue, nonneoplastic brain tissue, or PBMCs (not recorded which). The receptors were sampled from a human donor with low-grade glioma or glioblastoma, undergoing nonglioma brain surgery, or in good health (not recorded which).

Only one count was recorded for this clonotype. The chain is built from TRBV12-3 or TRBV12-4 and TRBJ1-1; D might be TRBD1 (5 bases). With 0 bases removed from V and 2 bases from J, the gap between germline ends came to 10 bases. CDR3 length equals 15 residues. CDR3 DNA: TGTGCCAGCAGTTTAGCGCTGTGGGGCAACACTGAAGCTTTCTTT. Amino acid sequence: CASSLALWGNTEAFF.

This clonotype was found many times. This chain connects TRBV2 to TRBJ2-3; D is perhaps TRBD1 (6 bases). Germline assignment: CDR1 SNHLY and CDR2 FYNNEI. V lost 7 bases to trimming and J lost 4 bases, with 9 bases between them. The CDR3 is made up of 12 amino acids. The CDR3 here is CASTGEPDTQYF. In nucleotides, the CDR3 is TGTGCCAGCACAGGGGAACCAGATACGCAGTATTTT.

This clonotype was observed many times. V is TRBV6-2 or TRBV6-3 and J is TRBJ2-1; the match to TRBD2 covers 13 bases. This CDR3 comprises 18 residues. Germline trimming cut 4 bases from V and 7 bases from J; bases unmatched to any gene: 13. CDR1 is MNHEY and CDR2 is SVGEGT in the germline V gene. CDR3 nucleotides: TGTGCCAGCAGTTCAAACCTTAGGGGACTAGCGGGAACGAATGAGCAGTTCTTC. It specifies CASSSNLRGLAGTNEQFF.

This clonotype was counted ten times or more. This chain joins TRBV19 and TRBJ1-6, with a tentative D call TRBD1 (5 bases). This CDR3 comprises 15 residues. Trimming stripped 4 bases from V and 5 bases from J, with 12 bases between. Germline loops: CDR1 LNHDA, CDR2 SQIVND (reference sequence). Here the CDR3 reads CASSTGTENNSPLHF. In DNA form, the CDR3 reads TGTGCCAGTAGTACCGGGACGGAGAATAATTCACCCCTCCACTTT.

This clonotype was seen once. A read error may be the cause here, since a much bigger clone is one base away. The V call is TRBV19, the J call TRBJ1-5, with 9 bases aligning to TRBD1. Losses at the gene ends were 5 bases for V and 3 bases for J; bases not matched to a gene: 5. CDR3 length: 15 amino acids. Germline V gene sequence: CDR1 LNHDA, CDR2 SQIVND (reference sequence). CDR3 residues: CASSEGQGNNQPQHF. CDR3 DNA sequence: TGTGCCAGTAGTGAGGGACAGGGCAACAATCAGCCCCAGCATTTT.

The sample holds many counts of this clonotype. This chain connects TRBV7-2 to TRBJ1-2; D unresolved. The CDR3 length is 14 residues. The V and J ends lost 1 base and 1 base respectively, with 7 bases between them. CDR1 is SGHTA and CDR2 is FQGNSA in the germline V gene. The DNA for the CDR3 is TGTGCCAGCAGCTTAGTCCCAATTAACTATGGCTACACCTTC. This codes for CASSLVPINYGYTF.

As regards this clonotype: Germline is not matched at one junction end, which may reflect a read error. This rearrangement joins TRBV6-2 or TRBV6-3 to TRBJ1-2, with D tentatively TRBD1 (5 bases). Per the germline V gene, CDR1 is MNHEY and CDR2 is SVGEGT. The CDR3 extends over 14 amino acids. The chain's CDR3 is CASSDGGNNYGYTF. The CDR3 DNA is TGTGCCAGCAGCGACGGGGGGAATAACTATGGCTACACATTC.

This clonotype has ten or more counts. The DNA for the CDR3 is TGTGCCAGCAGTGCCGGGGGACTAGCGGGACACAATGAGCAGTTCTTC. Its protein product is CASSAGGLAGHNEQFF. The chain carries TRBV6-1 and TRBJ2-1, with 13 bases fitting TRBD2. J was trimmed by 5 bases and V by 4 bases; bases with no gene match: 5. The CDR3 is made up of 16 amino acids. Germline V gene lookup returns CDR1 MNHNS and CDR2 SASEGT.

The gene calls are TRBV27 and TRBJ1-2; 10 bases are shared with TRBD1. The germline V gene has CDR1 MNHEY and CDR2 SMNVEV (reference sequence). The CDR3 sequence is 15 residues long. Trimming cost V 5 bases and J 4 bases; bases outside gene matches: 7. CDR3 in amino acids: CASSRQGTGVYGYTF. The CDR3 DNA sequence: TGTGCCAGCAGTCGACAGGGGACAGGGGTCTATGGCTACACCTTC.

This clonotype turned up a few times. DNA for the CDR3: TGCAGCGTTCAGTGGCTAGCGGGACTCTCCTACAATGAGCAGTTCTTC. Residues: CSVQWLAGLSYNEQFF. The chain employs TRBV29-1 and TRBJ2-1, with 9 bases fitting TRBD2. Germline CDR1 SQVTM, CDR2 ANQGSEA. The CDR3 loop spans 16 amino acids. Trimming took 5 bases from V and 0 from J; bases not matched to a gene: 8.

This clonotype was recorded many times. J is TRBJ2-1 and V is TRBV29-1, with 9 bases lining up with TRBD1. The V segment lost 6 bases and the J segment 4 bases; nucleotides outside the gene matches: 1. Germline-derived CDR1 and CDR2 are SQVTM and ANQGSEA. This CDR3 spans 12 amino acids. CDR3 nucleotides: TGCAGCGTCGGACAGGGGTACAATGAGCAGTTCTTC. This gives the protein CSVGQGYNEQFF.

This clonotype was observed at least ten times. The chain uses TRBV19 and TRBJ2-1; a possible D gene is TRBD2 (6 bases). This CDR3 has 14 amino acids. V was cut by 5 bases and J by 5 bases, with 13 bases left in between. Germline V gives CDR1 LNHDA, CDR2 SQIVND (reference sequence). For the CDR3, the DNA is TGTGCCAGTAGTTCCCCGGGGGTCCACAATGAGCAGTTCTTC. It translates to CASSSPGVHNEQFF. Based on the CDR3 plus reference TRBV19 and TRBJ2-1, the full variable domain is DGGITQSPKYLFRKEGQNVTLSCEQNLNHDAMYWYRQDPGQGLRLIYYSQIVNDFQKGDIAEGYSVSREKKESFPLTVTSAQKNPTAFYLCASSSPGVHNEQFFGPGTRLTVL.

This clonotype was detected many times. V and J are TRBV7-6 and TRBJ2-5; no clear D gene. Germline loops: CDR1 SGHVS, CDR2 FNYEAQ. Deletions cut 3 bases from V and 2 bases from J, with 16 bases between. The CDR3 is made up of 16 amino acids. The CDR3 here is CASSFRSLGNQETQYF. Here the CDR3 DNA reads TGTGCCAGCAGCTTCCGCTCTCTGGGGAATCAAGAGACCCAGTACTTC.

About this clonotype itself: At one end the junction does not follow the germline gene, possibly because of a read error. The CDR3 spells CSGRGTGRNEQCF. CDR3 nucleotides: TGCAGTGGTAGAGGGACAGGGAGGAACGAGCAGTGCTTC. The J gene is TRBJ2-7, the V gene TRBV20-1, with TRBD1 matching 9 bases. The CDR3 runs 13 residues. In germline, CDR1 is DFQATT, CDR2 SNEGSKA (reference sequence).

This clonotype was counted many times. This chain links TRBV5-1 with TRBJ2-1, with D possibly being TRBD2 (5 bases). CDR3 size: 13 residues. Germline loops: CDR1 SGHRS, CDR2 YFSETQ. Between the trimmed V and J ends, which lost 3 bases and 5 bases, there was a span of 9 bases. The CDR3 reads CASSSRLNNEQFF. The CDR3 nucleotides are TGCGCCAGCAGCTCTCGACTAAACAATGAGCAGTTCTTC. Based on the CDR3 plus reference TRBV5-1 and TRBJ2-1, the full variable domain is KAGVTQTPRYLIKTRGQQVTLSCSPISGHRSVSWYQQTPGQGLQFLFEYFSETQRNKGNFPGRFSGRQFSNSRSEMNVSTLELGDSALYLCASSSRLNNEQFFGPGTRLTVL.

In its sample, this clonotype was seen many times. This CDR3 is CASSLTSGEQYF. DNA for the CDR3: TGTGCCAGCAGTCTAACTAGCGGCGAGCAGTACTTC. V usage is TRBV12-3 or TRBV12-4 and J usage is TRBJ2-7; 8 nucleotides line up with TRBD2. V shed 5 bases and J 6 bases; nucleotides not matched to a gene: 3. CDR3 length equals 12 residues.

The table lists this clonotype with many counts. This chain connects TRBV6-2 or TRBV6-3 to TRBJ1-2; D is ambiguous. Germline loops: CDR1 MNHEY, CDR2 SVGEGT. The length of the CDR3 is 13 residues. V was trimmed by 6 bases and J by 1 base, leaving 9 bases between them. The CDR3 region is CASSPFVNYGYTF. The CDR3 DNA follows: TGTGCCAGCAGCCCGTTCGTTAACTATGGCTACACCTTC.

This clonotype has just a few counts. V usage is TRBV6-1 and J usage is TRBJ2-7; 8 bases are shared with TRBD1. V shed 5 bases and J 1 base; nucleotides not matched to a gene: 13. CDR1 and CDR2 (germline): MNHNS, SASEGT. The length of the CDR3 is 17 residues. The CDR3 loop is CASSPLGQGVVSYEQYF. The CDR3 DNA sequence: TGTGCCAGCAGTCCCCTCGGACAGGGAGTAGTGTCCTACGAGCAGTACTTC.

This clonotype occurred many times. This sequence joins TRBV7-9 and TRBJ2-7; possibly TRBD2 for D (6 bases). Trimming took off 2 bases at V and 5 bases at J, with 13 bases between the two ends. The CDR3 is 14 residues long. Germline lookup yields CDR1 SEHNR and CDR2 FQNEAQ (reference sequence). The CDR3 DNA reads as TGTGCCAGCAGCTTAAGGAGGGTAGAGGACGAGCAGTACTTC. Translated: CASSLRRVEDEQYF.